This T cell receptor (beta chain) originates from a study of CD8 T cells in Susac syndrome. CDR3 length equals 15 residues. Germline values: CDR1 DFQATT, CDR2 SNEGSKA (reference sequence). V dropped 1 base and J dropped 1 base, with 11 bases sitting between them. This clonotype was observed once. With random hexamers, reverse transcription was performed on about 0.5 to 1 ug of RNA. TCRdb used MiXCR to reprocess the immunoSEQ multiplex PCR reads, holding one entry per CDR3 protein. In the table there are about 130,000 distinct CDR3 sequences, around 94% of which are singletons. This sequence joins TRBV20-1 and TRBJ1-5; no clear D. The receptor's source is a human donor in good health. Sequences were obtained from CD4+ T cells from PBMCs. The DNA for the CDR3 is TGCAGTGCTAGAGTGTCGGGGTCCAGCAATCAGCCCCAGCATTTT. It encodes CSARVSGSSNQPQHF.